Given below is one T cell receptor (beta chain) in context. The data stem from a study of blood T cell repertoires in COVID-19. Sequenced by immunoSEQ multiplex PCR; TCRdb stores in-frame clones only, minus some. This table holds about 83,000 clones, approximately 88% found once. Trimming shortened V by 6 bases and J by 2 bases, and 25 bases separated the two germline ends. Per germline, CDR1 SEHNR and CDR2 FQNEAQ (reference sequence). The CDR3 extends over 19 amino acids. This chain joins TRBV7-9 and TRBJ2-2; a weak D match, TRBD1 (5 bases). The clonotype was recovered from a man in his sixties with acute or convalescent COVID-19. Sequencing was performed on peripheral blood. CDR3 nucleotide sequence: TGTGCCAGCAGACCAACTGGATTTATAGGTCAGGGCAACACCGGGGAGCTGTTTTTT. This gives the protein CASRPTGFIGQGNTGELFF.